The entry that follows covers one T cell receptor (beta chain) sequence. This sample stems from a study of shared clonotypes between healthy human individuals. Germline CDR1 reads SGHKS; CDR2 reads YYEKEE (reference sequence). V dropped 3 bases and J dropped 5; count of bases not matched to a gene: 10. CDR3 length: 17 residues. Positively selected for CCR7, the CD45RO-negative cells used as naive CD8 cells excluded terminally differentiated effector memory CD45RA+ cells. Sorted-subset replicate PCR reactions were performed with approximately 200 ng DNA, corresponding to 30,000 to 35,000 T cell genomes. Profiling relied on immunoSEQ multiplex PCR, and the TCRdb table lists in-frame clones only, not all of them. The sample yields about 580,000 clones, roughly 98% seen once.

The chain employs TRBV5-5 and TRBJ2-7; 14 bases line up with TRBD2. Sequenced material: naive CD8+ T cells sorted from blood. The clonotype comes from a man aged 25-40 years in good health. As DNA, the CDR3 is TGTGCCAGCAGCTCGTCGGGACTAGCGGGAGTCCGCAACGAGCAGTACTTC. This gives the protein CASSSSGLAGVRNEQYF.